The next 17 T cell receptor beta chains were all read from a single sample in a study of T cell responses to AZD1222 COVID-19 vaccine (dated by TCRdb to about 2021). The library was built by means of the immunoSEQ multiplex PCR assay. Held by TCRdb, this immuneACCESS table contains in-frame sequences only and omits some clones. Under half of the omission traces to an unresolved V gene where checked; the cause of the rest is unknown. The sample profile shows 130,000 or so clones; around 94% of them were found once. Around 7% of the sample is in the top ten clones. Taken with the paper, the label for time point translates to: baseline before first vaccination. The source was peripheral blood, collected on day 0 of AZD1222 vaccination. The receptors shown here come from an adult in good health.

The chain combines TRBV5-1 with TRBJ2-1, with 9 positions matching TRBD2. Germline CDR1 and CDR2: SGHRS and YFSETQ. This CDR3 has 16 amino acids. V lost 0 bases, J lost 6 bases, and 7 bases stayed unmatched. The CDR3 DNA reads TGCGCCAGCAGCTTGGTGTTGGCGGGAGGGGGCAATGAGCAGTTCTTC. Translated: CASSLVLAGGGNEQFF.

For the CDR3, the DNA is TGTGCCAGCAGCTTAACGACAGGGGTTGCAGATACGCAGTATTTT. It yields the protein CASSLTTGVADTQYF. This rearrangement joins TRBV7-3 to TRBJ2-3; 8 bases line up with TRBD1. The germline V gene encodes CDR1 SGHTA and CDR2 FQGTGA. The CDR3 extends over 15 amino acids. Trimming at V came to 0 bases and at J to 4 bases, leaving 3 bases not matched to a gene.

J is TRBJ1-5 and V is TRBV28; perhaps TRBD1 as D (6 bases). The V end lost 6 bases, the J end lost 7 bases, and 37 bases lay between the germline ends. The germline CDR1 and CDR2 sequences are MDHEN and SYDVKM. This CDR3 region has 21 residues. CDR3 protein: CASSRTLRTAFSVGTGQPQHF. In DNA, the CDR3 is TGTGCCAGCAGCCGAACGCTACGGACAGCCTTCTCTGTGGGGACCGGGCAGCCCCAGCATTTT.

In DNA form, the CDR3 reads TGTGCCAGCAGCTTCAGCGGGAAGTTTCCCGAGCAGTACTTC. Protein: CASSFSGKFPEQYF. The rearrangement joins TRBV7-2 to TRBJ2-7; TRBD2 aligns across 7 bases. CDR3 length: 14 residues. The J segment lost 6 bases and the V segment lost 3 bases, leaving 8 bases of the junction unmatched. CDR1 is SGHTA and CDR2 is FQGNSA in the germline V gene.

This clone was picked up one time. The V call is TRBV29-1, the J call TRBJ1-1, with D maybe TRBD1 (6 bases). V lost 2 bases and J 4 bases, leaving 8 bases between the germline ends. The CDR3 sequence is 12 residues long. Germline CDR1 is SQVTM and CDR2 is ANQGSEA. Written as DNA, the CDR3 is TGCAGCGTTGAAAGGGGGACCACTGAAGCTTTCTTT. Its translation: CSVERGTTEAFF.

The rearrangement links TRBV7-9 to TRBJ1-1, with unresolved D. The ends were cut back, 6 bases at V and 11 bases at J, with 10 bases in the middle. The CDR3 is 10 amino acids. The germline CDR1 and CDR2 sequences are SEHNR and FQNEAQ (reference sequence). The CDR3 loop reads CASSDLVAFF. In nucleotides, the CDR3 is TGTGCCAGCAGTGATTTGGTGGCTTTCTTT.

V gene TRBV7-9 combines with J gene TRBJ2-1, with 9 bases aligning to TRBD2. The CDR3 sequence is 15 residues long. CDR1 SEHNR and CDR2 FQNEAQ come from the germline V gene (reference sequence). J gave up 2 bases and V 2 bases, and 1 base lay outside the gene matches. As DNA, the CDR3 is TGTGCCAGCAGCTTACTAGCGGGACCCTACAATGAGCAGTTCTTC. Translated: CASSLLAGPYNEQFF.

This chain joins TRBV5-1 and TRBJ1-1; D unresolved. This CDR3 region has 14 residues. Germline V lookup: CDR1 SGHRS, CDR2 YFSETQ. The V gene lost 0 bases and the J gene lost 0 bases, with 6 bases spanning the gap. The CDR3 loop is CASSLDSVNTEAFF. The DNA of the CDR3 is TGCGCCAGCAGCTTGGACAGTGTGAACACTGAAGCTTTCTTT.

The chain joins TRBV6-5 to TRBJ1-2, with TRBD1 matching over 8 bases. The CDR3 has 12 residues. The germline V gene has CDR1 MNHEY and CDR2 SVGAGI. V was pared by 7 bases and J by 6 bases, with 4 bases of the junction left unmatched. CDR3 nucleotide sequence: TGTGCCAGCACTGGACAGGGTCATGGCTACACCTTC. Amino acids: CASTGQGHGYTF.

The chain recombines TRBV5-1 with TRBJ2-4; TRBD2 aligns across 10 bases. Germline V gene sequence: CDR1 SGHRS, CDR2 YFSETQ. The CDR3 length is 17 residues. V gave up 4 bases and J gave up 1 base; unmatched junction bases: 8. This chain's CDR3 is CASSPLAGGGAKNIQYF. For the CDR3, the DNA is TGCGCCAGCAGCCCGTTAGCGGGAGGTGGGGCCAAAAACATTCAGTACTTC. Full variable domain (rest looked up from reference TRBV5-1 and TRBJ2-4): KAGVTQTPRYLIKTRGQQVTLSCSPISGHRSVSWYQQTPGQGLQFLFEYFSETQRNKGNFPGRFSGRQFSNSRSEMNVSTLELGDSALYLCASSPLAGGGAKNIQYFGAGTRLSVL.

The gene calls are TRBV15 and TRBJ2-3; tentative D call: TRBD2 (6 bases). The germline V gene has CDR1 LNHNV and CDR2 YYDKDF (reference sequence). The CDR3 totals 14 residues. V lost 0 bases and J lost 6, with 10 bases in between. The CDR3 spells CATSRDAGFDTQYF. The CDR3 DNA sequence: TGTGCCACCAGCAGAGATGCGGGGTTTGATACGCAGTATTTT.

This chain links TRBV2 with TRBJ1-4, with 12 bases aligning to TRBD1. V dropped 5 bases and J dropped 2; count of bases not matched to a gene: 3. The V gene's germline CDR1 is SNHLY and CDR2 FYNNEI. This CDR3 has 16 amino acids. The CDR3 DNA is TGTGCCAGCAGTCGGGACAGGGGGCAGACTAATGAAAAACTGTTTTTT. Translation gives CASSRDRGQTNEKLFF.

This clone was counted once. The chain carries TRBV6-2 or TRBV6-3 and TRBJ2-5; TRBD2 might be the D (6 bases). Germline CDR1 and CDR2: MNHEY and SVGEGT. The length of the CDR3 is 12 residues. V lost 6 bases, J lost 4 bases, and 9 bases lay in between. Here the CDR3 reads CASSRDSETQYF. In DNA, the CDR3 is TGTGCCAGCAGCCGGGACTCAGAGACCCAGTACTTC.

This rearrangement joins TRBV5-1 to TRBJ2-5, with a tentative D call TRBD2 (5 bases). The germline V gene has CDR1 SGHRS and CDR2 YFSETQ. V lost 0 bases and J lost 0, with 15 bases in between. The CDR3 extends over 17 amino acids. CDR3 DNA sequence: TGCGCCAGCAGCTTGGTAAAAGGTGGAGGCCACCAAGAGACCCAGTACTTC. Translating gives CASSLVKGGGHQETQYF.

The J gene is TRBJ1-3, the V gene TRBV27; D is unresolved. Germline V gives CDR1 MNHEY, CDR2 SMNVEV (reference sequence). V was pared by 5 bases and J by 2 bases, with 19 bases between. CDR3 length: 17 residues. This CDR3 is CASSPAGVRSPGNTIYF. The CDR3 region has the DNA TGTGCCAGCAGTCCGGCGGGTGTGAGATCCCCTGGAAACACCATATATTTT.

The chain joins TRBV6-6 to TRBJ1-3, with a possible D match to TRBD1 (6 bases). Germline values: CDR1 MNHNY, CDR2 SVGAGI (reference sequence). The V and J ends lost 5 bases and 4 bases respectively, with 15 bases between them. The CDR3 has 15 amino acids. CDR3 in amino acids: CASSPVGGGGNTIYF. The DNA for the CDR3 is TGTGCCAGCAGTCCCGTCGGGGGCGGCGGAAACACCATATATTTT.

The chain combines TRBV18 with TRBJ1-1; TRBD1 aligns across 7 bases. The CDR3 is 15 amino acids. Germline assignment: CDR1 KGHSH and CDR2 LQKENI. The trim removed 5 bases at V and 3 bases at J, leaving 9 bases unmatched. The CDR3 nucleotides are TGTGCCAGCTCAAGGACAGGCCCAATTGACACTGAAGCTTTCTTT. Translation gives CASSRTGPIDTEAFF. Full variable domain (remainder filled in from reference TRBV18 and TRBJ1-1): NAGVMQNPRHLVRRRGQEARLRCSPMKGHSHVYWYRQLPEEGLKFMVYLQKENIIDESGMPKERFSAEFPKEGPSILRIQQVVRGDSAAYFCASSRTGPIDTEAFFGQGTRLTVV.